Each of the 31 T cell receptor beta chains below was sequenced from the same sample in a study of identical twins. TCRdb used MiXCR to reprocess the 5' RACE reads, holding one entry per CDR3 protein. This sample has fewer than 500,000 distinct CDR3 sequences, with around 24% found just once. These data were likewise used in another study, on T cells expressing NK-cell markers.

The sequenced material came from CD4+ T cells sorted from blood. The receptors stem from a woman under 30 in good health.

V and J are TRBV18 and TRBJ1-2, with 8 bases identical to TRBD1. Germline CDR1 and CDR2: KGHSH and LQKENI. This CDR3 comprises 15 residues. Trimming took 5 bases from V and 8 from J; bases not matched to a gene: 13. CDR3 DNA: TGTGCCAGCTCAACAACCCTGGACAGGGATGAGGGCTACACCTTC. It yields the protein CASSTTLDRDEGYTF.

The table lists this clonotype with a few counts. The chain combines TRBV12-3 or TRBV12-4 with TRBJ2-7; D possibly corresponds to TRBD1 (6 bases). V shed 4 bases and J shed 5 bases, with 15 bases lying between them. CDR3 size: 14 residues. CDR3: CASSSSRTGNEQYF. CDR3 DNA sequence: TGTGCCAGCAGTTCATCGAGAACAGGGAACGAGCAGTACTTC.

This clonotype was counted between two and nine times. This chain links TRBV4-2 with TRBJ1-6, with D possibly TRBD1 on 5 matching bases. Trimming left V 3 bases short and J 7 bases short, with 13 bases between. The germline CDR1 and CDR2 sequences are LGHNA and YNFKEQ. This CDR3 comprises 15 residues. The CDR3 loop is CASSQARDVNSPLHF. The CDR3 bases are TGTGCCAGCAGCCAGGCCAGGGACGTAAATTCACCCCTCCACTTT.

This clonotype was seen more than once but under ten times. The V gene is TRBV6-5, the J gene TRBJ2-6; D gene uncertain. CDR3 length equals 12 residues. V gave up 9 bases and J gave up 4 bases, with 7 bases separating them. Germline values: CDR1 MNHEY, CDR2 SVGAGI. CDR3: CASGYGANVLTF. CDR3 bases: TGTGCCAGTGGTTACGGGGCCAACGTCCTGACTTTC.

This clonotype was detected only a few times. The rearrangement uses TRBV5-5 and TRBJ2-7; a possible D gene is TRBD2 (5 bases). Germline V lookup: CDR1 SGHKS, CDR2 YYEKEE (reference sequence). The CDR3 totals 14 residues. Trimming stripped 2 bases from V and 5 bases from J, with 14 bases between. The CDR3 bases are TGTGCCAGCAGCTTTTCGGATACGGGGAACGAGCAGTACTTC. Amino acid sequence: CASSFSDTGNEQYF.

The chain joins TRBV12-3 or TRBV12-4 to TRBJ2-7, with D possibly TRBD1 on 6 matching bases. Trimming removed 6 bases from V and 3 bases from J, with 15 bases in between. The CDR3 consists of 14 residues. CDR3 amino acids: CASRSGTPNYEQYF. The CDR3, as DNA: TGTGCCAGCAGATCCGGGACACCCAACTACGAGCAGTACTTC.

On this clonotype itself: Sequence at one end of the junction differs from germline and may be a read error. This sequence joins TRBV3-1 and TRBJ2-3; possible D gene TRBD2, 5 bases. The CDR3 has 16 residues. The germline V gene encodes CDR1 LGHDT and CDR2 YNNKEL (reference sequence). The CDR3, as DNA: TGTGCCACCAGCCAAGTGCTAGCATCGGGCACAGATACGCAGTATTTT. Amino acids: CATSQVLASGTDTQYF.

There are a few counts of this clonotype. The chain is built from TRBV12-3 or TRBV12-4 and TRBJ2-1; 12 nucleotides align to TRBD2. The CDR3 runs 16 residues. V was pared by 6 bases and J by 7 bases, with 10 bases of the junction left unmatched. This chain's CDR3 is CASRDTTSGRVNEQFF. DNA for the CDR3: TGTGCCAGCAGGGATACGACTAGCGGGAGAGTGAATGAGCAGTTCTTC.

The V call is TRBV20-1, the J call TRBJ2-1; 8 positions agree with TRBD2. Looked up from germline, CDR1 is DFQATT and CDR2 is SNEGSKA (reference sequence). Germline trimming cut 6 bases from V and 5 bases from J; bases unmatched to any gene: 9. The length of the CDR3 is 14 residues. The CDR3 region is CSAPREGGHNEQFF. The CDR3 nucleotides read TGCAGTGCACCCCGGGAGGGCGGCCACAATGAGCAGTTCTTC.

This clonotype came up a few times. The gene calls are TRBV7-2 and TRBJ2-7; no definite D call. The CDR3 totals 13 residues. V was clipped by 3 bases and J by 5 bases, with 11 bases between them. Germline values: CDR1 SGHTA, CDR2 FQGNSA. CDR3 nucleotide sequence: TGTGCCAGCAGCTTGGGCCTAGTGGACGAGCAGTACTTC. It specifies CASSLGLVDEQYF.

The gene calls are TRBV28 and TRBJ2-7; D unresolved. V was trimmed by 5 bases and J by 3 bases, leaving 11 bases between them. Germline V lookup: CDR1 MDHEN, CDR2 SYDVKM. This CDR3 spans 13 amino acids. DNA of the CDR3: TGTGCCAGCAGTACGTTAGGTGGCTACGAGCAGTACTTC. It specifies CASSTLGGYEQYF.

There are a few counts of this clonotype. V usage is TRBV24-1 and J usage is TRBJ1-5; tentative D call: TRBD1 (5 bases). The CDR3 is made up of 13 amino acids. The V and J ends lost 4 bases and 7 bases respectively, with 10 bases between them. Germline V gene data show CDR1 as KGHDR and CDR2 as SFDVKD. This chain's CDR3 is CATSDRVGQPQHF. Written as DNA, the CDR3 is TGTGCCACCAGTGACAGGGTAGGACAGCCCCAGCATTTT.

This chain links TRBV15 with TRBJ2-7; 7 bases fit TRBD1. Germline CDR1 and CDR2: LNHNV and YYDKDF (reference sequence). V was clipped by 7 bases and J by 0 bases; unmatched bases: 6. CDR3 length equals 14 residues. In DNA form, the CDR3 reads TGTGCCACCACCGCGACAGGGCACTCCTACGAGCAGTACTTC. Its translation is CATTATGHSYEQYF.

The genes are TRBV4-3 and TRBJ2-3; perhaps TRBD2 as D (6 bases). This CDR3 comprises 16 residues. Per the germline V gene, CDR1 is LGHNA and CDR2 is YSLEER. The V end was cut by 2 bases, the J end by 0 bases, with 12 bases between. The CDR3 DNA sequence: TGCGCCAGCAGCCAACGGGCGGGAATAAGCACAGATACGCAGTATTTT. Its translation is CASSQRAGISTDTQYF.

The chain joins TRBV12-3 or TRBV12-4 to TRBJ1-2, with a tentative D call TRBD1 (5 bases). The CDR3 contains 14 residues. V lost 3 bases, J lost 4 bases, and 12 bases lay in between. The CDR3 sequence: CASSFEGHGYGYTF. CDR3 nucleotide sequence: TGTGCCAGCAGTTTTGAGGGGCACGGCTATGGCTACACCTTC.

In this sample, this clonotype turned up many times. The genes are TRBV6-5 and TRBJ2-5, with D uncertain. V dropped 3 bases and J dropped 5 bases, with 4 bases sitting between them. Germline values: CDR1 MNHEY, CDR2 SVGAGI. The CDR3 spans 11 residues. CDR3 bases: TGTGCCAGCAGTTATAGCGAGACCCAGTACTTC. This codes for CASSYSETQYF.

The sample holds a few counts of this clonotype. The chain recombines TRBV6-1 with TRBJ2-2; D tentatively reads TRBD1 or TRBD2 (5 bases each). V gave up 5 bases and J gave up 7 bases, with 14 bases separating them. Germline V gene data show CDR1 as MNHNS and CDR2 as SASEGT. This CDR3 is 14 amino acids long. CDR3 sequence: CASSTTGTGGELFF. For the CDR3, the DNA is TGTGCCAGCAGTACAACGGGGACGGGCGGGGAGCTGTTTTTT.

This clonotype has more than one count but fewer than ten. The rearrangement links TRBV20-1 to TRBJ1-5, with a weak D call TRBD1 (5 bases). This CDR3 is 13 amino acids long. Trimming took 6 bases from V and 4 from J, leaving 13 bases between them. Per germline, CDR1 DFQATT and CDR2 SNEGSKA (reference sequence). CDR3 DNA sequence: TGCAGTGCGACCTGGGACGTAAATCAGCCCCAGCATTTT. Amino acids: CSATWDVNQPQHF.

Only a few counts were recorded for this clonotype. CDR3 loop: CASSIQGQGAETQYF. The CDR3 DNA follows: TGCGCCAGCAGCATACAGGGACAGGGGGCAGAGACCCAGTACTTC. This sequence joins TRBV5-1 and TRBJ2-5; 12 nucleotides agree with TRBD1. V lost 4 bases and J lost 4; bases outside the gene matches: 5. Germline CDR1 is SGHRS and CDR2 is YFSETQ. The CDR3 runs 15 residues. Variable domain in full (rest from reference TRBV5-1 and TRBJ2-5): KAGVTQTPRYLIKTRGQQVTLSCSPISGHRSVSWYQQTPGQGLQFLFEYFSETQRNKGNFPGRFSGRQFSNSRSEMNVSTLELGDSALYLCASSIQGQGAETQYFGPGTRLLVL.

The chain carries TRBV11-3 and TRBJ2-3; 11 bases line up with TRBD2. Per germline, CDR1 SGHNT and CDR2 YENEEA. With 5 bases clipped from V and 3 bases from J, the junction kept 7 bases outside the gene matches. The CDR3 is 16 residues long. The CDR3 DNA reads as TGTGCCAGCAGCGCCTTTAGCGGGGGGGAAACAGATACGCAGTATTTT. It codes for CASSAFSGGETDTQYF.

The chain combines TRBV3-1 with TRBJ2-1; D gene uncertain. V was shortened by 4 bases and J by 6 bases, with 13 bases between the two germline ends. Germline CDR1 reads LGHDT; CDR2 reads YNNKEL (reference sequence). CDR3 length: 14 residues. The CDR3 bases are TGTGCCAGCAGCCTCTCGCAGACCATCAATGAGCAGTTCTTC. Translation: CASSLSQTINEQFF.

The CDR3 is CASSLAGVAKTQYF. CDR3 coding DNA: TGTGCCAGCAGTTTAGCGGGAGTGGCGAAGACCCAGTACTTC. The rearrangement uses TRBV12-3 or TRBV12-4 and TRBJ2-5; tentative D call: TRBD2 (5 bases). This CDR3 region has 14 residues. V was clipped by 0 bases and J by 6 bases, with 11 bases between them.

V and J are TRBV5-1 and TRBJ2-7, with 9 positions matching TRBD1. Germline lookup yields CDR1 SGHRS and CDR2 YFSETQ. The junction had 13 bases not matched to a gene; V was cut back by 4 bases and J by 5 bases. The CDR3 is 16 amino acids. CDR3 protein: CASSPAQDRGSHEQYF. CDR3 nucleotide sequence: TGCGCCAGCAGCCCAGCTCAAGACAGGGGGAGCCACGAGCAGTACTTC.

This clonotype was seen a few times. The gene calls are TRBV12-3 or TRBV12-4 and TRBJ2-4; D call uncertain. The CDR3 is made up of 13 amino acids. V lost 2 bases to trimming and J lost 3 bases, with 5 bases between them. The CDR3 DNA reads TGTGCCAGCAGTTTATTGGGCAAAAACATTCAGTACTTC. It codes for CASSLLGKNIQYF.

This chain connects TRBV20-1 to TRBJ1-5; D possibly corresponds to TRBD1 (5 bases). V lost 6 bases, J lost 4 bases, and 13 bases lay in between. CDR1 DFQATT and CDR2 SNEGSKA come from the germline V gene (reference sequence). The CDR3 has 13 amino acids. CDR3 sequence: CSARADRNQPQHF. As DNA, the CDR3 is TGCAGTGCCAGGGCAGACCGAAATCAGCCCCAGCATTTT.

There are a few counts of this clonotype. The chain couples TRBV6-5 to TRBJ2-3, with 9 bases fitting TRBD1. With 2 bases clipped from V and 6 bases from J, the junction kept 6 bases outside the gene matches. Germline V gene lookup returns CDR1 MNHEY and CDR2 SVGAGI. This CDR3 comprises 15 residues. CDR3 sequence reads: CASSYPRDRGDTQYF. CDR3 DNA sequence: TGTGCCAGCAGTTACCCCCGTGACAGGGGGGATACGCAGTATTTT.

As DNA, the CDR3 is TGTGCCAGCAGCGCCCAAATGGCTCAAGAGACCCAGTACTTC. It codes for CASSAQMAQETQYF. The chain recombines TRBV9 with TRBJ2-5; D call uncertain. The CDR3 contains 14 residues. CDR1 and CDR2 (germline): SGDLS, YYNGEE. V dropped 3 bases and J dropped 2 bases, with 11 bases sitting between them.

The V and J genes are TRBV20-1 and TRBJ1-1; D call uncertain. The CDR3 is 12 amino acids. Trimming pared 8 bases from V and 1 base from J, leaving 11 bases between. Germline CDR1 and CDR2: DFQATT and SNEGSKA (reference sequence). As DNA, the CDR3 is TGCAGTCCGACGGGCCCGAACACTGAAGCTTTCTTT. Amino acid sequence: CSPTGPNTEAFF.

CDR3 bases: TGCAGCGCGTCTCTGACTAGCGGGTTTGAGACCCAGTACTTC. It is translated as CSASLTSGFETQYF. The chain recombines TRBV20-1 with TRBJ2-5, with 10 bases lining up with TRBD2. This CDR3 is 14 amino acids long. Looked up from germline, CDR1 is DFQATT and CDR2 is SNEGSKA (reference sequence).

V gene TRBV9 combines with J gene TRBJ2-3; D unresolved. This CDR3 has 16 residues. The germline gives CDR1 SGDLS, CDR2 YYNGEE. Trimming took off 0 bases at V and 3 bases at J, with 14 bases between the two ends. The CDR3 loop is CASSVDSPASTDTQYF. The CDR3 DNA follows: TGTGCCAGCAGCGTAGACTCCCCCGCATCAACAGATACGCAGTATTTT.

The genes are TRBV27 and TRBJ1-2; 9 positions agree with TRBD1. Germline CDR1 MNHEY, CDR2 SMNVEV (reference sequence). V was pared by 6 bases and J by 8 bases, with 7 bases of the junction left unmatched. The CDR3 loop spans 13 amino acids. CDR3 sequence reads: CASSSGQGRGYTF. The DNA for the CDR3 is TGTGCCAGCAGCTCGGGACAGGGAAGAGGCTACACCTTC.